These T cell receptor beta chains were read from a single sample in a study of graft-versus-host responses after intestinal transplantation. This table comes from immunoSEQ multiplex PCR, and its TCRdb copy is limited to in-frame clones, with some not included. The sample holds about 97,000 clones, about 93% seen once. The sequences come from PBMCs, collected 450 to 460 days after intestinal transplant. All receptors come from a human patient who received an intestinal transplant, so some T cells may come from the graft donor. Both conserved end residues are part of each CDR3. Fields, in order: J gene, clone size, D gene, V gene, CDR3 protein, CDR3 DNA. A D gene is named only where the DNA matches it firmly. A row's size may be missing; if present it is once, few, many or a size class.

TRBJ1-5,NA,TRBD1,TRBV6-5,CASSPFDRGGQPQHF,TGTGCCAGCAGTCCATTTGACAGGGGGGGTCAGCCCCAGCATTTT
TRBJ2-7,NA,NA,TRBV2,CASIRGYEQYF,TGTGCCAGCATCCGCGGCTACGAGCAGTACTTC
TRBJ1-1,NA,NA,TRBV27,CASKGPVAPEAFF,TGTGCCAGCAAGGGCCCGGTGGCCCCTGAAGCTTTCTTT
TRBJ2-1,NA,NA,TRBV5-4,CASSLAAPSINEQFF,TGTGCCAGCAGCTTGGCCGCTCCCTCAATCAATGAGCAGTTCTTC
TRBJ1-1,NA,NA,TRBV7-8,CASSPQEPEAFF,TGTGCCAGCAGCCCACAGGAGCCTGAAGCTTTCTTT
TRBJ2-2,NA,NA,TRBV7-7,CASSFAADTGELFF,TGTGCTAGCAGCTTCGCCGCCGACACCGGGGAGCTGTTTTTT
TRBJ2-1,NA,NA,TRBV29-1,CSVDGATRLHNEQFF,TGCAGCGTTGATGGGGCAACTCGCCTGCACAATGAGCAGTTCTTC
TRBJ1-2,NA,TRBD1,TRBV18,CASSPQTGQSYGYTF,TGTGCCAGCTCACCCCAAACGGGACAGTCCTATGGCTACACCTTC
TRBJ1-5,NA,NA,TRBV5-1,CASEWAPGLGQPQHF,TGCGCCAGCGAGTGGGCCCCGGGGCTTGGCCAGCCCCAGCATTTT
TRBJ2-7,once,TRBD1,TRBV10-3,CAIGDSTYEQYF,TGTGCCATCGGGGACAGCACCTACGAGCAGTACTTC
TRBJ2-3,NA,NA,TRBV4-1,CASSQGTSSTQYF,TGCGCCAGCAGCCAAGGTACCTCCAGTACGCAGTATTTT
TRBJ2-1,NA,NA,TRBV29-1,CSVVWDIWASNEQFF,TGCAGCGTTGTCTGGGACATTTGGGCCAGCAATGAGCAGTTCTTC
TRBJ2-5,NA,NA,TRBV10-1,CASSESGQGTQYF,TGCGCCAGCAGTGAGTCGGGGCAGGGGACCCAGTACTTC
TRBJ1-4,NA,NA,TRBV18,CASSPREMGNEKLFF,TGTGCCAGCTCACCCAGGGAGATGGGTAATGAAAAACTGTTTTTT
TRBJ1-3,NA,NA,TRBV12-5,CASGLSVSFTSPNTIYF,TGTGCTAGTGGTTTGTCAGTAAGCTTCACCTCCCCAAACACCATATATTTT
TRBJ1-1,NA,NA,TRBV9,CASSVGSTGTEAFF,TGTGCCAGCAGCGTCGGATCAACAGGTACTGAAGCTTTCTTT
TRBJ2-7,NA,TRBD2,TRBV9,CASSPRLAGHEQYF,TGTGCCAGCAGCCCAAGACTAGCGGGGCACGAGCAGTACTTC
TRBJ2-7,NA,NA,TRBV5-1,CASSPMGGGRRYEQYF,TGCGCCAGCAGCCCAATGGGGGGGGGCAGGAGATACGAGCAGTACTTC
TRBJ1-1,NA,NA,TRBV5-4,CASSLTGHPNTEAFF,TGTGCCAGCAGCCTGACGGGACACCCGAACACTGAAGCTTTCTTT
TRBJ2-7,NA,NA,TRBV21-1,CASSELYTGYEQYF,TGTGCCAGCAGCGAACTATATACAGGGTACGAGCAGTACTTC
TRBJ2-5,NA,NA,TRBV5-1,CASSLEVGAQETQYF,TGCGCCAGCAGCTTGGAGGTAGGGGCCCAAGAGACCCAGTACTTC
TRBJ1-3,few,NA,TRBV2,CASSAGGGGNTIYF,TGTGCCAGCAGTGCCGGAGGGGGGGGAAACACCATATATTTT
TRBJ2-2,NA,NA,TRBV7-3,CASSPYTGELFF,TGTGCCAGCAGCCCTTACACCGGGGAGCTGTTTTTT
TRBJ1-2,NA,NA,TRBV2,CASSEMVEGQINYGYTF,TGTGCCAGCAGTGAAATGGTGGAGGGCCAGATTAACTATGGCTACACCTTC